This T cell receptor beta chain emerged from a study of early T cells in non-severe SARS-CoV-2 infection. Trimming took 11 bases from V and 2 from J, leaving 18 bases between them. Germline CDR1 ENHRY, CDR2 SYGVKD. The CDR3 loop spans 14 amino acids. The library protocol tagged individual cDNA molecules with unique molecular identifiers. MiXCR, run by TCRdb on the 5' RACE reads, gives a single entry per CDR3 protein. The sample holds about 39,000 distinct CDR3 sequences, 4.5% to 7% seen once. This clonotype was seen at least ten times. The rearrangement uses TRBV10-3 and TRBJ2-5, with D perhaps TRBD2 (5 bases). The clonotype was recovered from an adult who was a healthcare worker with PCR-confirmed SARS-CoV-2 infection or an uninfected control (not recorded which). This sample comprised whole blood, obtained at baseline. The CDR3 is CAARGQAGQETQYF. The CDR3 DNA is TGTGCCGCCCGAGGGCAGGCCGGACAAGAGACCCAGTACTTC.